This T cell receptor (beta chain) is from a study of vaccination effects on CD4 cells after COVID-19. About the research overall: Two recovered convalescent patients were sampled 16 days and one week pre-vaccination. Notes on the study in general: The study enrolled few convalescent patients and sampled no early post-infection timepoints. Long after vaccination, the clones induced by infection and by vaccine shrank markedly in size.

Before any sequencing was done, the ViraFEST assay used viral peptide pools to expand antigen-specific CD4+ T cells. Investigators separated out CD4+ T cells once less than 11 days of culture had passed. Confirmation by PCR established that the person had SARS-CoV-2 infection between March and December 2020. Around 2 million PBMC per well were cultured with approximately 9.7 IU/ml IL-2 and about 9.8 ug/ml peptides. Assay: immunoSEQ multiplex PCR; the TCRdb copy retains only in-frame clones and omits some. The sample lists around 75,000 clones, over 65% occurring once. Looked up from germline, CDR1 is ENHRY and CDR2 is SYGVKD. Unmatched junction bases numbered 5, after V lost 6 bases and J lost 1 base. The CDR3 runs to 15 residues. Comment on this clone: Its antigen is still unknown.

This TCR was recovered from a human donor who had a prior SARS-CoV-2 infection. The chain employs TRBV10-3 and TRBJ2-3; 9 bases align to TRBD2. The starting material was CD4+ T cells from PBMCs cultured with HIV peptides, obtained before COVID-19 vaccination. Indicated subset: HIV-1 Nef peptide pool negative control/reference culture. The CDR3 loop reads CAIRPSGKGTDTQYF. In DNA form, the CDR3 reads TGTGCCATCAGGCCTAGCGGGAAGGGCACAGATACGCAGTATTTT.